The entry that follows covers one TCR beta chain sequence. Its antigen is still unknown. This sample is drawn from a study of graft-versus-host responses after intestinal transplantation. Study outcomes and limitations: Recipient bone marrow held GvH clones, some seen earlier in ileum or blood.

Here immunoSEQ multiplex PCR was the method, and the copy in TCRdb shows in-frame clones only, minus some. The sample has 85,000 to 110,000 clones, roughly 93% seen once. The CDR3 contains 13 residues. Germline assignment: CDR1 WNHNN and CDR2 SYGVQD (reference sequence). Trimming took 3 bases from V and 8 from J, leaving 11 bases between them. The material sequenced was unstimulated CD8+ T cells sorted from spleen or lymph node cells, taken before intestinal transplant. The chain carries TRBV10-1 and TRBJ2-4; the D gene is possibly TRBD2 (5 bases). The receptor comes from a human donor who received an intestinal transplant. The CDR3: CASSDRGFDIQYF. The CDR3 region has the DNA TGCGCCAGCAGTGATCGGGGTTTCGACATTCAGTACTTC.